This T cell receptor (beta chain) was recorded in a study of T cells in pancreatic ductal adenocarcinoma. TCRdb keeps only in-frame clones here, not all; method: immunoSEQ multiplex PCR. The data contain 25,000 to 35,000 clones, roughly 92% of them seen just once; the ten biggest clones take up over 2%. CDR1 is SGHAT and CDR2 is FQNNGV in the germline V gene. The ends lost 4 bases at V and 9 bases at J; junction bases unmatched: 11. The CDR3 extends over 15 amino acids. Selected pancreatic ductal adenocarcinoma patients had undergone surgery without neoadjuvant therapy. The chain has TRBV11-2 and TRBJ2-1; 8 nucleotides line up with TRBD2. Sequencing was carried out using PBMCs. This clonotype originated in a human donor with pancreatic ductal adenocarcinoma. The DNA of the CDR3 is TGTGCCAGCAGCTCCGGAGACGCGCTAGCGGGTGAGCAGTTCTTC. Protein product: CASSSGDALAGEQFF.